The sequence of this T cell receptor beta chain was determined in a study of blood T cell repertoires in COVID-19. Study details: T cells, B-cell-depleted T cells, or PBMCs provided the cDNA or gDNA that served as material.

Original processing notes: Amplified reference gene primers provided the basis for estimating nucleated cell counts. TCRdb's copy holds only in-frame clones and misses some; the assay was immunoSEQ multiplex PCR. Clone size and the V and J calls come from that table; the DNA yielded D and trimming. The sample shows over 130,000 clones, 75% to 90% of them seen only once. In germline, CDR1 is SGHDT, CDR2 YYEEEE. V was shortened by 1 base and J by 3 bases, with 7 bases between the two germline ends. The CDR3 has 13 amino acids. The sample was peripheral blood. The gene calls are TRBV5-6 and TRBJ1-2; D perhaps matches TRBD1 (5 bases). This receptor was identified in an elderly woman with acute or convalescent COVID-19. The CDR3 sequence is CASSLNRHYGYTF. CDR3 sequence (DNA): TGTGCCAGCAGCTTGAACAGGCACTATGGCTACACCTTC.